The next 15 T cell receptor beta chains were all read from a single sample in a study of human T cells and chemical hapten exposure. The time point: patch test 3, about 24 weeks after DPC sensitization. The treatment: therapeutic diphenylcyclopropenone sensitization with weekly scalp DPC. TCRdb passed the RACE reads through MiXCR, listing each CDR3 protein once. There are about 200,000 distinct CDR3 sequences in the sample; around 25% occur only once, and roughly 2.5% lies in the top ten. The specimen comprised whole blood, sampled in connection with sensitization to the hapten diphenylcyclopropenone (DPC). The receptors derive from a woman between 35 and 50 years old with alopecia areata. Some clones in this sample may be carry-over from other donors' samples.

The V call is TRBV20-1, the J call TRBJ2-1, with unresolved D. This CDR3 comprises 14 residues. Germline-derived CDR1 and CDR2 are DFQATT and SNEGSKA (reference sequence). V lost 5 bases and J lost 6, with 17 bases in between. CDR3 DNA sequence: TGCAGTGCTCACCACCCATCCCTAAGCAATGAGCAGTTCTTC. Its protein product is CSAHHPSLSNEQFF.

This clonotype has a handful of counts. The chain employs TRBV7-9 and TRBJ2-1; D gene ambiguous. Trimming took 3 bases from V and 0 from J, leaving 6 bases between them. Germline V gene sequence: CDR1 SEHNR, CDR2 FQNEAQ (reference sequence). This CDR3 has 14 amino acids. The CDR3 sequence is CASSLESSYNEQFF. The CDR3 DNA reads as TGTGCCAGCAGCTTGGAAAGCTCCTACAATGAGCAGTTCTTC.

This clonotype was seen only a few times. The chain combines TRBV24-1 with TRBJ1-2; D is unresolved. CDR1 and CDR2 from the germline V gene are KGHDR and SFDVKD. CDR3 length equals 14 residues. The V end was cut by 3 bases, the J end by 7 bases, with 14 bases between. DNA for the CDR3: TGTGCCACCAGTGATCCCCTTTTGTGGTCTGGCTACACCTTC. This gives the protein CATSDPLLWSGYTF.

The chain combines TRBV12-3 or TRBV12-4 with TRBJ2-1, with D possibly matching TRBD2 (6 bases). CDR3 length: 16 residues. Trimming pared 7 bases from V and 1 base from J, leaving 17 bases between. This chain's CDR3 is CASNPYGTSSYNEQFF. The CDR3 DNA sequence: TGTGCCAGCAATCCTTACGGGACTTCATCCTACAATGAGCAGTTCTTC.

A few counts support this clonotype. The rearrangement joins TRBV27 to TRBJ2-7, with 10 bases lining up with TRBD2. The CDR3 sequence is 14 residues long. J was trimmed by 3 bases and V by 6 bases; bases with no gene match: 5. Germline V gene data show CDR1 as MNHEY and CDR2 as SMNVEV (reference sequence). CDR3 nucleotide sequence: TGTGCCAGCAGGCTAGCGGGAGCCAGCTACGAGCAGTACTTC. This translates into CASRLAGASYEQYF.

A few counts support this clonotype. The J gene is TRBJ2-5, the V gene TRBV6-2 or TRBV6-3; a possible D gene is TRBD2 (6 bases). From germline, CDR1 is MNHEY and CDR2 SVGEGT. Trimming pared 8 bases from V and 7 bases from J, leaving 14 bases between. The CDR3 is made up of 12 amino acids. In DNA, the CDR3 is TGTGCCAGCGGCGGGGAAAGAGGGACCCAGTACTTC. Protein: CASGGERGTQYF.

V and J are TRBV9 and TRBJ1-6; D is possibly TRBD1 (5 bases). The CDR3 length is 21 residues. Trimming stripped 3 bases from V and 0 bases from J, with 25 bases between. CDR1 is SGDLS, CDR2 YYNGEE, per germline. CDR3 nucleotides: TGTGCCAGCAGCGACGGCCCCGGGACCAACTTCCCTAGCTCCTATAATTCACCCCTCCACTTT. This translates into CASSDGPGTNFPSSYNSPLHF.

This chain uses TRBV7-9 with TRBJ1-1, with D possibly TRBD1 on 5 matching bases. CDR1 is SEHNR, CDR2 FQNEAQ, per germline (reference sequence). Trimming cost V 6 bases and J 9 bases, with 17 bases left between them. The CDR3 sequence is 13 residues long. The CDR3 coding sequence is TGTGCCAGCAGACCTGTAGGCGACAGAAAAGCTTTCTTT. This gives the protein CASRPVGDRKAFF.

This clonotype has more than one count but fewer than ten. V and J are TRBV20-1 and TRBJ2-7; no definite D call. The V gene's germline CDR1 is DFQATT and CDR2 SNEGSKA (reference sequence). The CDR3 spans 12 residues. With 3 bases removed from V and 2 bases from J, the gap between germline ends came to 8 bases. DNA for the CDR3: TGCAGTGCTAGCGGGCAACCCTACGAGCAGTACTTC. Protein: CSASGQPYEQYF.

This chain connects TRBV12-3 or TRBV12-4 to TRBJ2-7; D is ambiguous. CDR3 length: 13 amino acids. Trimming removed 5 bases at V and 0 bases at J, with 8 bases between. The CDR3 sequence: CASSRSNSYEQYF. The DNA of the CDR3 is TGTGCCAGCAGTCGCAGTAACTCCTACGAGCAGTACTTC.

The chain has TRBV29-1 and TRBJ2-2; D gene unclear. The germline V gene has CDR1 SQVTM and CDR2 ANQGSEA. The CDR3 consists of 12 residues. The V end was cut by 4 bases, the J end by 1 base, with 4 bases between. CDR3: CSVVVNTGELFF. The CDR3 nucleotides read TGCAGCGTTGTAGTGAACACCGGGGAGCTGTTTTTT.

This clonotype has a count of ten or more. The V call is TRBV6-5, the J call TRBJ1-5, with D perhaps TRBD1 (6 bases). Trimming removed 6 bases from V and 1 base from J, with 13 bases in between. CDR1 is MNHEY and CDR2 is SVGAGI in the germline V gene. The CDR3 has 15 amino acids. CDR3 nucleotide sequence: TGTGCCAGCAGCAAATACAGGGAGAGCAATCAGCCCCAGCATTTT. This gives the protein CASSKYRESNQPQHF.

The chain recombines TRBV7-2 with TRBJ2-7; 11 nucleotides agree with TRBD2. Germline CDR1 reads SGHTA; CDR2 reads FQGNSA. CDR3 length: 18 amino acids. The J segment lost 2 bases and the V segment lost 4 bases, leaving 13 bases of the junction unmatched. The CDR3 DNA is TGTGCCAGCAGCTACCGAACCTCTAGCGGGAGGACTACCTACGAGCAGTACTTC. Amino acid sequence: CASSYRTSSGRTTYEQYF.

V is TRBV5-1 and J is TRBJ2-5, with D perhaps matching TRBD2 (6 bases). Germline V gene data show CDR1 as SGHRS and CDR2 as YFSETQ. The CDR3 runs to 18 residues. The V end lost 0 bases, the J end lost 1 base, and 19 bases lay between the germline ends. CDR3 nucleotides: TGCGCCAGCAGCTTGGGCCCAACTAGCAACCCCTCCCAAGAGACCCAGTACTTC. It specifies CASSLGPTSNPSQETQYF. Full variable domain (missing parts from reference TRBV5-1 and TRBJ2-5): KAGVTQTPRYLIKTRGQQVTLSCSPISGHRSVSWYQQTPGQGLQFLFEYFSETQRNKGNFPGRFSGRQFSNSRSEMNVSTLELGDSALYLCASSLGPTSNPSQETQYFGPGTRLLVL.

On this clonotype: A clone one base away is much larger, so this may be a read error. CDR3 sequence (DNA): TGTGCCAGCAGCCAAGTGGCGAGGACAGCTGCCGGCACAGATACGCAGTATTTT. This sequence encodes CASSQVARTAAGTDTQYF. This rearrangement joins TRBV4-2 to TRBJ2-3, with a weak D call TRBD1 (6 bases). Germline assignment: CDR1 LGHNA and CDR2 YNFKEQ. The CDR3 has 18 residues. V was cut by 1 base and J by 1 base, with 18 bases left in between.